This TCR beta chain stems from a study of T cells after yellow fever vaccination. A few counts support this clonotype. Its matching antigen is unknown. Study results and caveats: The appearance of a small share of clonotypes in both CD4 and CD8 compartments was observed.

J gave up 3 bases and V 0 bases, and 2 bases lay outside the gene matches. Germline CDR1 reads SGHKS; CDR2 reads YYEKEE (reference sequence). This CDR3 is built from 14 residues. TCRdb reprocessed the 5' RACE reads via MiXCR and lists one record per CDR3 protein. The sample lists a few hundred thousand distinct CDR3 sequences, 6.9% occurring once. This chain connects TRBV5-5 to TRBJ2-7; 8 nucleotides line up with TRBD2. The sequencing used CD4+ T cells sorted from PBMCs, collected 15 days after the yellow fever booster vaccination. The source of this sequence is a young man who received the YFV17D yellow fever vaccine. The CDR3 region is CASSLATSGYEQYF. CDR3 nucleotide sequence: TGTGCCAGCAGCTTGGCAACTAGCGGCTACGAGCAGTACTTC.